This T cell receptor beta chain is from a study of T cell clones after liver transplantation. Clones were read by immunoSEQ multiplex PCR, and TCRdb kept only the in-frame ones, dropping some. Here the sample spans tens of thousands of clones, approximately 87% being singletons. The germline V gene encodes CDR1 KGHSH and CDR2 LQKENI. The CDR3 has 14 amino acids. V was pared by 4 bases and J by 2 bases, with 0 bases of the junction left unmatched. This TCR derives from a human patient who received a liver transplant. The T cells may come from the graft donor. The material sequenced was CD8+ T cells from blood, taken 12 months after liver transplant. The chain links TRBV18 to TRBJ1-5, with 9 bases matching TRBD1. The CDR3 is CASSRDRGNQPQHF. In DNA, the CDR3 is TGTGCCAGCTCACGGGACAGGGGCAATCAGCCCCAGCATTTT.